The 8 T cell receptor beta chains below were found in one sample sequenced in a study of response to subunit inactivated influenza vaccine. TCRdb recomputed calls from the RT-PCR reads with MiXCR, one row per CDR3 protein. The data show 500,000 to 600,000 distinct CDR3 sequences, approximately 13% seen once. The sequences come from PBMCs from blood, collected about 6 weeks after vaccination. The source is a man aged 45-60 years who received an inactivated influenza vaccine.

The chain has TRBV4-1 and TRBJ1-1; the D is unclear. Per germline, CDR1 MGHRA and CDR2 YSYEKL. The V gene lost 3 bases and the J gene lost 5 bases, with 13 bases spanning the gap. The CDR3 length is 14 residues. CDR3 sequence: CASSQGGGRTEAFF. CDR3 coding DNA: TGCGCCAGCAGCCAGGGAGGAGGAAGGACTGAAGCTTTCTTT.

The chain recombines TRBV28 with TRBJ2-1; TRBD1 matches 9 bases. Germline V gives CDR1 MDHEN, CDR2 SYDVKM. V was pared by 8 bases and J by 0 bases, with 2 bases of the junction left unmatched. This CDR3 spans 14 amino acids. The CDR3 here is CASEDRGSYNEQFF. CDR3 sequence (DNA): TGTGCCAGCGAGGACAGGGGCTCCTACAATGAGCAGTTCTTC.

This clonotype turned up a few times. The chain uses TRBV3-1 and TRBJ2-3; the D is unclear. This CDR3 has 14 amino acids. From germline, CDR1 is LGHDT and CDR2 YNNKEL (reference sequence). The germline V and J ends were trimmed by 1 base and 4 bases, with 9 bases remaining between them. CDR3 loop: CASSQVGISDTQYF. The CDR3 DNA sequence: TGTGCCAGCAGCCAAGTTGGAATCTCAGATACGCAGTATTTT.

The chain has TRBV5-1 and TRBJ2-4; no firm D call. This CDR3 spans 13 amino acids. CDR1 SGHRS and CDR2 YFSETQ come from the germline V gene. V lost 5 bases and J lost 0, with 6 bases in between. CDR3: CASRAIAKNIQYF. The DNA for the CDR3 is TGCGCCAGCAGGGCTATAGCCAAAAACATTCAGTACTTC.

The chain combines TRBV20-1 with TRBJ1-5; D might be TRBD1 (5 bases). The CDR3 runs to 14 residues. Germline lookup yields CDR1 DFQATT and CDR2 SNEGSKA (reference sequence). The V gene lost 5 bases and the J gene lost 3 bases, with 14 bases spanning the gap. The CDR3 protein is CSALQAFLNQPQHF. In DNA, the CDR3 is TGCAGTGCTTTACAGGCTTTCCTCAATCAGCCCCAGCATTTT.

This clonotype was detected only a few times. The chain joins TRBV18 to TRBJ2-7; 11 nucleotides align to TRBD2. This CDR3 region has 18 residues. J was trimmed by 5 bases and V by 5 bases; bases with no gene match: 17. Germline V gene data show CDR1 as KGHSH and CDR2 as LQKENI. The CDR3 sequence: CASSERLAGRSEGHEQYF. The DNA for the CDR3 is TGTGCCAGCTCAGAGAGACTAGCGGGGAGATCGGAGGGCCACGAGCAGTACTTC.

The table lists this clonotype with many counts. In DNA, the CDR3 is TGCAGCGTCCGACTAGCGGGGACCACAGATACGCAGTATTTT. Amino acid sequence: CSVRLAGTTDTQYF. The rearrangement joins TRBV29-1 to TRBJ2-3; 11 nucleotides match TRBD2. Germline assignment: CDR1 SQVTM and CDR2 ANQGSEA. With 6 bases clipped from V and 2 bases from J, the junction kept 4 bases outside the gene matches. The CDR3 spans 14 residues.

This clonotype was observed a single time. Compared with germline, one end of the junction differs, possibly owing to a read error. This chain joins TRBV28 and TRBJ1-6; the D is unclear. Germline CDR1 and CDR2: MDHEN and SYDVKM. The length of the CDR3 is 14 residues. CDR3 nucleotide sequence: TGTGACAGCATAGGGAGGATGAAGCGATCACCCCTCCACTTT. Amino acids: CDSIGRMKRSPLHF. The complete variable domain, with remaining parts taken from reference TRBV28 and TRBJ1-6, reads DVKVTQSSRYLVKRTGEKVFLECVQDMDHENMFWYRQDPGLGLRLIYFSYDVKMKEKGDIPEGYSVSREKKERFSLILESASTNQTSMYLCDSIGRMKRSPLHFGNGTRLTVT.